The 15 T cell receptor beta chains below come from one sample, sequenced in a study of post-analysis software for immune sequencing data. Their antigen targets remain unknown. The authors incorporated unique molecular identifiers into the TCR beta cDNA libraries. Via MiXCR, TCRdb re-called the PCR reads, giving one row per CDR3 protein. The table includes hundreds of thousands of distinct CDR3 sequences, around 34% detected once. Whole-study findings and limits: The study found TRBV5-6, TRBV5-1 and TRBV20-1 among five TRBV segments more frequent in patients than controls.

The sequenced sample consisted of blood. The receptor set was obtained from a girl aged 5-17 years with multiple sclerosis.

This clonotype was detected only a few times. The chain is built from TRBV5-1 and TRBJ1-2; D call uncertain. The length of the CDR3 is 12 residues. Deletions cut 0 bases from V and 8 bases from J, with 8 bases between. Germline V gene data show CDR1 as SGHRS and CDR2 as YFSETQ. The CDR3 protein is CASSLERFGYTF. CDR3 nucleotides: TGCGCCAGCAGCTTGGAGCGGTTCGGCTACACCTTC.

The table lists this clonotype with many counts. The chain joins TRBV7-9 to TRBJ2-3; D is undetermined. CDR1 SEHNR and CDR2 FQNEAQ come from the germline V gene (reference sequence). The ends were cut back, 5 bases at V and 0 bases at J, with 12 bases in the middle. CDR3 size: 15 residues. CDR3 sequence reads: CASSLTDPSTDTQYF. The CDR3 coding sequence is TGTGCCAGCAGCCTAACGGACCCTAGCACAGATACGCAGTATTTT.

The rearrangement joins TRBV20-1 to TRBJ2-7; the D gene could be TRBD1 or TRBD2 (5 bases each). Germline CDR1 DFQATT, CDR2 SNEGSKA (reference sequence). The CDR3 sequence is 15 residues long. V gave up 0 bases and J gave up 0 bases, with 12 bases separating them. As DNA, the CDR3 is TGCAGTGCTAGAGATGAGGGGCGTAGCTCCTACGAGCAGTACTTC. Translating gives CSARDEGRSSYEQYF.

The gene calls are TRBV29-1 and TRBJ2-1, with 8 bases matching TRBD1. CDR1 and CDR2 (germline): SQVTM, ANQGSEA. With 6 bases clipped from V and 9 bases from J, the junction kept 7 bases outside the gene matches. This CDR3 contains 12 residues. CDR3 region: CSVDQGAVEQFF. CDR3 DNA: TGCAGCGTGGACCAGGGGGCGGTTGAGCAGTTCTTC.

This clonotype was observed at least ten times. The chain links TRBV2 to TRBJ2-3; unclear D gene. Per germline, CDR1 SNHLY and CDR2 FYNNEI. The CDR3 spans 10 residues. V lost 3 bases and J lost 10, with 5 bases in between. The CDR3 loop reads CASSDQAQYF. In nucleotides, the CDR3 is TGTGCCAGCAGTGACCAGGCGCAGTATTTT.

This clonotype was counted between two and nine times. The V call is TRBV29-1, the J call TRBJ1-5, with TRBD1 identical over 8 bases. CDR3 length equals 13 residues. V trimming: 6 bases; J trimming: 5 bases; junction bases outside the gene matches: 6. In germline, CDR1 is SQVTM, CDR2 ANQGSEA. CDR3 residues: CSVGAGGDQPQHF. CDR3 sequence (DNA): TGCAGCGTGGGGGCAGGGGGCGATCAGCCCCAGCATTTT.

V is TRBV30 and J is TRBJ1-1; 7 bases match TRBD1. This CDR3 is built from 14 residues. The germline gives CDR1 GTSNPN, CDR2 SVGIG (reference sequence). The J segment lost 4 bases and the V segment lost 0 bases, leaving 5 bases of the junction unmatched. The CDR3 protein is CAWSVRGLSTEAFF. CDR3 nucleotide sequence: TGTGCCTGGAGTGTGAGGGGGCTGAGCACTGAAGCTTTCTTT.

This chain connects TRBV4-1 to TRBJ1-6, with D unresolved. Germline CDR1 reads MGHRA; CDR2 reads YSYEKL. The V end was cut by 0 bases, the J end by 8 bases, with 14 bases between. The CDR3 runs to 16 residues. The CDR3 sequence is CASSQDPGRKYSPLHF. In nucleotides, the CDR3 is TGCGCCAGCAGCCAAGATCCAGGCCGGAAATATTCACCCCTCCACTTT.

This chain links TRBV12-3 or TRBV12-4 with TRBJ2-4, with D uncertain. The CDR3 is 15 amino acids. V shed 8 bases and J shed 1 base, with 15 bases lying between them. The CDR3 coding sequence is TGTGCCAGCGGACGGCAAACCGGGGCCAAAAACATTCAGTACTTC. Protein product: CASGRQTGAKNIQYF.

The chain has TRBV7-8 and TRBJ1-5, with D maybe TRBD1 (5 bases). Germline-derived CDR1 and CDR2 are SGHVS and FQNEAQ. The CDR3 is 16 amino acids. The V and J ends lost 4 bases and 0 bases respectively, with 13 bases between them. The DNA for the CDR3 is TGTGCCAGCAGCTCGGGGCGGGGAGATAGCAATCAGCCCCAGCATTTT. Its protein product is CASSSGRGDSNQPQHF.

V gene TRBV7-2 combines with J gene TRBJ1-1; 10 bases line up with TRBD1. The ends lost 5 bases at V and 3 bases at J; junction bases unmatched: 18. The CDR3 has 19 amino acids. Germline lookup yields CDR1 SGHTA and CDR2 FQGNSA. Written as DNA, the CDR3 is TGTGCCAGCAGCCGGAGCCGGGGACAGGGGCAAGTATTGGACACTGAAGCTTTCTTT. It encodes CASSRSRGQGQVLDTEAFF.

This clonotype was seen more than once but under ten times. The rearrangement links TRBV20-1 to TRBJ1-5; no reliable D call. The V end was cut by 4 bases, the J end by 0 bases, with 22 bases between. The CDR3 has 18 residues. In germline, CDR1 is DFQATT, CDR2 SNEGSKA (reference sequence). The CDR3 here is CSAMDPKGAGYSNQPQHF. The CDR3 DNA reads TGCAGTGCTATGGATCCAAAGGGTGCGGGGTATAGCAATCAGCCCCAGCATTTT.

This clonotype was counted once. The V and J genes are TRBV5-1 and TRBJ2-1; D is ambiguous. Germline CDR1 and CDR2: SGHRS and YFSETQ. The CDR3 is 12 residues long. V was pared by 3 bases and J by 7 bases, with 8 bases between. CDR3 DNA: TGCGCCAGCAGCTCCAGAACGAATGAGCAGTTCTTC. This encodes CASSSRTNEQFF.

This clonotype was counted a few times. Just one base apart from a much larger clone, this may be a read error. This rearrangement joins TRBV24-1 to TRBJ2-6; a possible D gene is TRBD2 (6 bases). The CDR3 runs to 17 residues. Per the germline V gene, CDR1 is KGHDR and CDR2 is SFDVKD. In DNA form, the CDR3 reads TGTGCCGCAGGATCGGACTACCCTAAATCTGGGGTCAACGTCCTGACTTTC. Its protein product is CAAGSDYPKSGVNVLTF.

V and J are TRBV10-3 and TRBJ2-1; 12 bases agree with TRBD2. Trimming cost V 7 bases and J 10 bases; bases outside gene matches: 8. CDR1 ENHRY and CDR2 SYGVKD come from the germline V gene. The CDR3 runs 14 residues. The DNA for the CDR3 is TGTGCCATCATGGATCGCGGACTAGCGGGAGAGCAGTTCTTC. It codes for CAIMDRGLAGEQFF.